This entry lists 28 T cell receptor beta chains sequenced from one sample in a study of blood T cell repertoires in COVID-19. This table comes from immunoSEQ multiplex PCR, and its TCRdb copy is limited to in-frame clones, with some not included. The data hold 30,000 to 40,000 clones, with 85% to 90% observed a single time. The sequenced sample consisted of peripheral blood. These receptors were collected from a man aged 70 or older with active COVID-19.

On this clone itself: The sample has other DNA sequences that encode this CDR3 too. This sequence joins TRBV11-2 and TRBJ1-1; tentatively, D is TRBD1 (5 bases). This CDR3 comprises 13 residues. V gave up 3 bases and J gave up 1 base, with 6 bases separating them. Germline values: CDR1 SGHAT, CDR2 FQNNGV. CDR3 protein: CASSFQGNTEAFF. CDR3 DNA sequence: TGTGCCAGCAGCTTTCAGGGGAACACTGAAGCTTTCTTT.

V and J are TRBV27 and TRBJ2-5; 7 bases match TRBD2. V trimming: 3 bases; J trimming: 2 bases; junction bases outside the gene matches: 6. CDR3 length: 15 residues. Germline CDR1 and CDR2: MNHEY and SMNVEV (reference sequence). CDR3 sequence reads: CASSFSRAGQETQYF. DNA of the CDR3: TGTGCCAGCAGTTTCTCCCGAGCGGGGCAAGAGACCCAGTACTTC.

The CDR3 spells CASTPTGPTGELFF. The CDR3 DNA reads as TGTGCCAGCACCCCGACAGGGCCCACCGGGGAGCTGTTTTTT. The rearrangement links TRBV6-5 to TRBJ2-2; 7 positions match TRBD1. CDR1 MNHEY and CDR2 SVGAGI come from the germline V gene. The CDR3 length is 14 residues. V lost 7 bases and J lost 4; bases outside the gene matches: 6.

This chain joins TRBV21-1 and TRBJ2-1; the table assigns TRBD1, which was not confirmed against the DNA. TRBV21-1 is reported as a pseudogene. The CDR3 runs to 16 residues. The CDR3: CASSQFSGTGVYEQFF. The CDR3 DNA follows: TGTGCCAGCAGCCAATTTTCCGGGACAGGGGTGTATGAGCAGTTCTTC.

V and J are TRBV4-3 and TRBJ2-2; D ambiguous. Germline values: CDR1 LGHNA, CDR2 YSLEER. CDR3 size: 15 residues. Trimming cost V 0 bases and J 4 bases, with 9 bases left between them. CDR3 sequence (DNA): TGCGCCAGCAGCCAAGATCGACTTTCCACCGGGGAGCTGTTTTTT. It translates to CASSQDRLSTGELFF.

The rearrangement joins TRBV18 to TRBJ2-1; 9 nucleotides agree with TRBD2. V gave up 4 bases and J gave up 7 bases; unmatched junction bases: 11. The CDR3 loop spans 16 amino acids. Germline V gives CDR1 KGHSH, CDR2 LQKENI. CDR3 protein: CASSQQAGGVKNEQFF. In DNA form, the CDR3 reads TGTGCCAGCTCACAACAAGCGGGAGGAGTGAAGAATGAGCAGTTCTTC.

This sequence joins TRBV19 and TRBJ2-7; possible D gene TRBD2, 6 bases. The CDR3 is made up of 13 amino acids. The germline V gene encodes CDR1 LNHDA and CDR2 SQIVND (reference sequence). Trimming took off 6 bases at V and 3 bases at J, with 12 bases between the two ends. The CDR3 sequence is CASSPTSNYEQYF. The CDR3 region has the DNA TGTGCCAGTAGCCCTACTAGCAACTACGAGCAGTACTTC.

The table lists this clone with a few counts. The chain recombines TRBV7-2 with TRBJ2-7; maybe TRBD1 (5 bases). Germline values: CDR1 SGHTA, CDR2 FQGNSA. V was clipped by 3 bases and J by 4 bases, with 16 bases between them. The CDR3 has 15 residues. CDR3 bases: TGTGCCAGCAGCTTTAGGGGTATCCCCTCTTACGAGCAGTACTTC. Translating it yields CASSFRGIPSYEQYF. The full variable domain, with the rest looked up from reference TRBV7-2 and TRBJ2-7, is GAGVSQSPSNKVTEKGKDVELRCDPISGHTALYWYRQSLGQGLEFLIYFQGNSAPDKSGLPSDRFSAERTGGSVSTLTIQRTQQEDSAVYLCASSFRGIPSYEQYFGPGTRLTVT.

The gene calls are TRBV29-1 and TRBJ1-3, with a possible D match to TRBD1 (6 bases). The V and J ends lost 4 bases and 0 bases respectively, with 13 bases between them. The CDR3 covers 15 residues. The germline V gene has CDR1 SQVTM and CDR2 ANQGSEA. The CDR3 sequence: CSVVGHPRSGNTIYF. The CDR3 DNA sequence: TGCAGCGTTGTGGGACACCCACGCTCTGGAAACACCATATATTTT.

The gene calls are TRBV24-1 and TRBJ2-3; D is possibly TRBD2 (5 bases). The V end was cut by 0 bases, the J end by 5 bases, with 8 bases between. This CDR3 spans 14 amino acids. Germline V CDR1 and CDR2: KGHDR, SFDVKD. CDR3 bases: TGTGCCACCAGTGATTTGGCTCGGGGAGATACGCAGTATTTT. It yields the protein CATSDLARGDTQYF.

The chain is built from TRBV9 and TRBJ2-3, with D perhaps TRBD2 (5 bases). V was clipped by 6 bases and J by 0 bases, with 8 bases between them. Per germline, CDR1 SGDLS and CDR2 YYNGEE. The CDR3 has 13 amino acids. The CDR3 loop reads CASKRTSTDTQYF. DNA for the CDR3: TGTGCCAGCAAACGGACTAGCACAGATACGCAGTATTTT.

The rearrangement joins TRBV7-3 to TRBJ2-1; 13 bases are shared with TRBD2. This CDR3 contains 17 residues. Germline trimming cut 4 bases from V and 3 bases from J; bases unmatched to any gene: 6. Germline V gene sequence: CDR1 SGHTA, CDR2 FQGTGA. CDR3 amino acids: CASSSSGLAGFYNEQFF. The CDR3 region has the DNA TGTGCCAGCAGCTCCTCGGGACTAGCGGGATTCTACAATGAGCAGTTCTTC.

The chain recombines TRBV7-8 with TRBJ1-2; 7 nucleotides line up with TRBD1. CDR3 size: 15 residues. Germline-derived CDR1 and CDR2 are SGHVS and FQNEAQ. V trimming: 1 base; J trimming: 5 bases; junction bases outside the gene matches: 7. CDR3 sequence (DNA): TGTGCCAGCAGCTTAGTCTCGGGGACAGCGTATGGCTACACCTTC. This gives the protein CASSLVSGTAYGYTF.

This clone has a handful of counts. The chain links TRBV6-5 to TRBJ1-2, with D possibly being TRBD1 (6 bases). V was cut by 8 bases and J by 5 bases, with 21 bases left in between. The CDR3 spans 15 residues. Germline CDR1 MNHEY, CDR2 SVGAGI. The CDR3 nucleotides read TGTGCCAGCTCAAAACTCCAGGGGCTAGGGTATGGCTACACCTTC. As protein: CASSKLQGLGYGYTF.

The V and J genes are TRBV7-2 and TRBJ2-7, with D possibly being TRBD2 (6 bases). This CDR3 is built from 13 residues. Per germline, CDR1 SGHTA and CDR2 FQGNSA. Trimming cost V 4 bases and J 4 bases, with 11 bases left between them. The CDR3 spells CASSSNGGYEQYF. DNA of the CDR3: TGTGCCAGCAGCTCGAACGGGGGTTACGAGCAGTACTTC.

The chain recombines TRBV4-2 with TRBJ1-4, with 9 bases lining up with TRBD1. The CDR3 has 19 amino acids. Germline V gives CDR1 LGHNA, CDR2 YNFKEQ. V was clipped by 0 bases and J by 5 bases; unmatched bases: 13. The CDR3 coding sequence is TGTGCCAGCAGCCAAGAGTACGGGACAGGGTCCCAACCAAATGAAAAACTGTTTTTT. Translating gives CASSQEYGTGSQPNEKLFF.

This rearrangement joins TRBV5-3 to TRBJ1-2; a weak D match, TRBD1 (5 bases). TRBV5-3 is an ORF, with its function uncertain. V was cut by 0 bases and J by 5 bases, with 8 bases left in between. The CDR3 spans 13 residues. CDR3 sequence (DNA): TGTGCCAGAAGCTTGGACAGGCTATATGGCTACACCTTC. Its translation is CARSLDRLYGYTF.

This rearrangement joins TRBV3-1 (or the pseudogene TRBV3-2) to TRBJ1-2; D gene ambiguous. The CDR3 loop spans 11 amino acids. CDR1 is LGHDT and CDR2 is YNNKEL in the germline V gene (reference sequence). Trimming left V 5 bases short and J 8 bases short, with 9 bases between. The CDR3 nucleotides read TGTGCCAGCAGCTTAGATACGGGCTACACCTTC. It is translated as CASSLDTGYTF.

This clone was picked up a small number of times. V gene TRBV29-1 combines with J gene TRBJ2-2, with 11 bases aligning to TRBD2. J was trimmed by 4 bases and V by 4 bases; bases with no gene match: 5. The germline V gene has CDR1 SQVTM and CDR2 ANQGSEA. This CDR3 spans 15 amino acids. The CDR3 nucleotides are TGCAGCGTTGCTCGGGGGACTAGCGGCACCGGGGAGCTGTTTTTT. Translated: CSVARGTSGTGELFF.

The chain recombines TRBV3-1 (or the pseudogene TRBV3-2) with TRBJ2-2; possibly TRBD1 for D (6 bases). Germline-derived CDR1 and CDR2 are LGHDT and YNNKEL (reference sequence). The V and J ends lost 3 bases and 0 bases respectively, with 8 bases between them. The CDR3 is 15 residues long. The CDR3, as DNA: TGTGCCAGCAGCCAGGGGGCGGCGAACACCGGGGAGCTGTTTTTT. It encodes CASSQGAANTGELFF.

By share, this clone counts as large. This sequence joins TRBV27 and TRBJ2-2; D is undetermined. CDR3 length: 13 amino acids. The V gene lost 3 bases and the J gene lost 6 bases, with 8 bases spanning the gap. Germline CDR1 and CDR2: MNHEY and SMNVEV (reference sequence). The CDR3 DNA reads as TGTGCCAGCAGTTTTACAGCTGCCGGGGAGCTGTTTTTT. Encoded protein: CASSFTAAGELFF.

The genes are TRBV2 and TRBJ2-2; 9 bases are a match to TRBD2. V trimming: 4 bases; J trimming: 3 bases; junction bases outside the gene matches: 3. From germline, CDR1 is SNHLY and CDR2 FYNNEI. The CDR3 loop spans 15 amino acids. In DNA form, the CDR3 reads TGTGCCAGCAGTGGGACTAGCGTTCACACCGGGGAGCTGTTTTTT. It translates to CASSGTSVHTGELFF.

The CDR3 is CASRGQGAGGTEAFF. Here the CDR3 DNA reads TGTGCCAGCAGAGGACAGGGGGCTGGCGGCACTGAAGCTTTCTTT. The chain combines TRBV7-2 with TRBJ1-1; 11 bases are a match to TRBD1. Germline-derived CDR1 and CDR2 are SGHTA and FQGNSA. There are 15 residues in the CDR3. The ends lost 6 bases at V and 4 bases at J; junction bases unmatched: 7.

This clone was seen just once. V and J are TRBV19 and TRBJ2-3, with 13 bases fitting TRBD2. The J segment lost 5 bases and the V segment lost 6 bases, leaving 5 bases of the junction unmatched. Germline lookup yields CDR1 LNHDA and CDR2 SQIVND (reference sequence). The CDR3 length is 15 residues. Here the CDR3 reads CASRTGLAGKDTQYF. CDR3 DNA sequence: TGTGCCAGTAGGACGGGACTAGCGGGAAAAGATACGCAGTATTTT.

V and J are TRBV18 and TRBJ1-4, with no clear D. Germline V gives CDR1 KGHSH, CDR2 LQKENI. The CDR3 spans 14 residues. V was shortened by 3 bases and J by 4 bases, with 9 bases between the two germline ends. CDR3 residues: CASSPDRDNEKLFF. CDR3 in DNA: TGTGCCAGCTCACCTGACCGGGATAATGAAAAACTGTTTTTT.

The genes are TRBV19 and TRBJ2-1; 7 positions agree with TRBD2. CDR3 length: 14 residues. CDR1 LNHDA and CDR2 SQIVND come from the germline V gene (reference sequence). Trimming at V came to 8 bases and at J to 8 bases, leaving 12 bases not matched to a gene. In DNA, the CDR3 is TGTGCCAGTGGGGTGAGAGCGGGACTCCATGAGCAGTTCTTC. Encoded protein: CASGVRAGLHEQFF.

The chain couples TRBV7-7 to TRBJ2-1, with TRBD2 matching over 9 bases. Germline assignment: CDR1 SSHAT and CDR2 FNYEAQ (reference sequence). V gave up 1 base and J gave up 1 base; unmatched junction bases: 5. The CDR3 has 17 residues. The CDR3 here is CASSLVASGTSYNEQFF. The DNA for the CDR3 is TGTGCCAGCAGCTTAGTTGCTAGCGGGACATCCTACAATGAGCAGTTCTTC.

This chain connects TRBV3-1 (or the pseudogene TRBV3-2) to TRBJ2-5, with TRBD2 identical over 8 bases. The CDR3 runs 14 residues. Germline loops: CDR1 LGHDT, CDR2 YNNKEL (reference sequence). Losses at the gene ends were 2 bases for V and 5 bases for J; bases not matched to a gene: 4. The CDR3: CASSQTGGDETQYF. Here the CDR3 DNA reads TGTGCCAGCAGCCAAACGGGAGGGGATGAGACCCAGTACTTC.